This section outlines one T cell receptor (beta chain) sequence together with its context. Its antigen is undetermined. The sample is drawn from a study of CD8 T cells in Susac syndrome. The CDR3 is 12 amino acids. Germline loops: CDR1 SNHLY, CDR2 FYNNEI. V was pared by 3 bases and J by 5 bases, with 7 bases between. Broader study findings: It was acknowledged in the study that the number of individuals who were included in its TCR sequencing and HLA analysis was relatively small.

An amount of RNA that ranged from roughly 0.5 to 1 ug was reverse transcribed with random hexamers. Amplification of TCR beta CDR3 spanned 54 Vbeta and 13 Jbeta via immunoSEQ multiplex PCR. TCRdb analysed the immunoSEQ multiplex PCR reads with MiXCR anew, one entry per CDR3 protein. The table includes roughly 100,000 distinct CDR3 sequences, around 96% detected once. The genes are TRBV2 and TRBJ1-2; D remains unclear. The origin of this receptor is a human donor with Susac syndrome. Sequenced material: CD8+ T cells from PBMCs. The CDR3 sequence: CASSEETYGYTF. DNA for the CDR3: TGTGCCAGCAGTGAGGAGACTTATGGCTACACCTTC.